The clone carrying this T cell receptor (beta chain) was seen a handful of times. Original analysis: Amplification with reference gene primers provided the estimates of nucleated cell counts. Sequenced by immunoSEQ multiplex PCR; TCRdb stores in-frame clones only, minus some. That table is the source of V, J and clone size, and D and trimming were worked out from the DNA. The data show around 100,000 clones, approximately 89% seen once. The sample is drawn from a study of blood T cell repertoires in COVID-19. Patients in Seattle were enrolled during active infection, then followed longitudinally. V shed 5 bases and J 8 bases; nucleotides not matched to a gene: 13. Germline values: CDR1 SGHAT, CDR2 FQNNGV. This CDR3 is 15 amino acids long.

This clonotype was sampled from a woman aged 55 to 70 with COVID-19, enrolled during active disease. The sequenced sample consisted of peripheral blood. The rearrangement uses TRBV11-2 and TRBJ1-2; 8 bases are shared with TRBD1. The CDR3 sequence is CASSQRQGQVGGYTF. The CDR3, as DNA: TGTGCCAGCAGCCAGAGACAGGGACAGGTTGGGGGCTACACCTTC.